This entry features one T cell receptor (beta chain) sequence. This sample is part of a study of beta chain features in type 1 diabetes. The authors reverse transcribed all of the isolated RNA, so sequencing captured expressed TCRB transcripts. Assay: immunoSEQ multiplex PCR; the TCRdb copy retains only in-frame clones and omits some. The table lists 300,000 to 450,000 clones, around 20% of them singletons. Sequenced input: naive CD4+ T cells from blood. The receptor's source is a woman in her late teens or twenties in good health.

This CDR3 is CASSFPSSTDTQYF. CDR3 nucleotides: TGTGCCAGCAGCTTCCCTTCCAGCACAGATACGCAGTATTTT. The chain joins TRBV7-2 to TRBJ2-3; no reliable D call. Trimming removed 3 bases from V and 0 bases from J, with 7 bases in between. The germline CDR1 and CDR2 sequences are SGHTA and FQGNSA. The CDR3 extends over 14 amino acids.